This T cell receptor beta chain was sequenced during a study of regulatory T cells in long-lasting Graves disease. Study-level findings and limits: Newly diagnosed disease favored TRBV20-1 and TRBJ2-1 over persistent disease.

Ten or more counts support this clonotype. Its cognate antigen is unknown. The sample's time point: newly diagnosed GD, antithyroid drugs for less than 3 months. The TCR library was prepared using RNA isolated from PBMCs. Collection of peripheral blood (approximately 9 milliliters) was done using EDTA tubes. The TCR beta library used iRepertoire HTBI primers with Arm-PCR amplification of CDR3. Authors' analysis steps: In the combined samples, under 80 TRBV and approximately 15 TRBJ segments were identified. Each CDR3 protein gets one entry after TCRdb re-called the multiplex PCR reads with MiXCR. The V and J calls and clone size are TCRdb's, not the authors'. The table records hundreds of thousands of distinct CDR3 sequences, 18% of them present only once. V gave up 7 bases and J gave up 0 bases; unmatched junction bases: 8. The CDR3 loop spans 16 amino acids.

The sequence was obtained from a female donor with Graves disease. The specimen comprised peripheral blood mononuclear cells (PBMCs), sampled at new diagnosis, from a patient treated with antithyroid drugs. The chain couples TRBV12-3 or TRBV12-4 to TRBJ2-7; TRBD2 matches at 11 bases. This CDR3 reads CASTITSGGISYEQYF. The CDR3 nucleotides are TGTGCCAGCACCATAACTAGCGGGGGCATCTCCTACGAGCAGTACTTC.